Listed below are T cell receptor beta chains from one sample, sequenced in a study of shared clonotypes between healthy human individuals. Sequencing was performed with immunoSEQ multiplex PCR; in TCRdb, only in-frame clones are kept and a portion is missing. The sample records some 2,000,000 clones, under 97% being singletons. What was sequenced was naive CD4+ T cells sorted from blood. Receptor source: a man aged 18 to 29 in good health. Both conserved end residues are part of each CDR3. The D gene is left open where the match is weak. The size of a clone is reported for some rows only, either as once, few or many, or as a class for expanded clones.

d_call: .
clone_size: .
v_call: TRBV6-6
j_call: TRBJ1-2
cdr3_nt: TGTGCCAGCAGTTCCGGACGAGAGGGAGGCTACACCTTC
cdr3_aa: CASSSGREGGYTF

d_call: .
clone_size: .
v_call: TRBV9
j_call: TRBJ2-1
cdr3_nt: TGTGCCAGCAGCGTAGAGCCTACTCCCAGCTCCTACAATGAGCAGTTCTTC
cdr3_aa: CASSVEPTPSSYNEQFF

d_call: TRBD2
clone_size: .
v_call: TRBV6-1
j_call: TRBJ2-7
cdr3_nt: TGTGCCGCTACTCCGGGACTAGCGGGTTCCTACGAGCAGTACTTC
cdr3_aa: CAATPGLAGSYEQYF

d_call: .
clone_size: .
v_call: TRBV7-9
j_call: TRBJ1-4
cdr3_nt: TGTGCCAGCAGCTTAGATTTGCAGGGAGCGCCGAAACTGTTTTTT
cdr3_aa: CASSLDLQGAPKLFF

d_call: .
clone_size: once
v_call: TRBV10-1
j_call: TRBJ1-1
cdr3_nt: TGCGCCAGCAGTGTAGGGTCGGCGAGCACTGAAGCTTTCTTT
cdr3_aa: CASSVGSASTEAFF

d_call: TRBD2
clone_size: .
v_call: TRBV5-1
j_call: TRBJ2-2
cdr3_nt: TGCGCCAGCAGCCTAGGACTAGCGGGCGGGGAGCTGTTTTTT
cdr3_aa: CASSLGLAGGELFF

d_call: .
clone_size: once
v_call: TRBV28
j_call: TRBJ1-3
cdr3_nt: TGTGCCAGCTCGGTGAGACAGGTTTCTGGAAACACCATATATTTT
cdr3_aa: CASSVRQVSGNTIYF

d_call: .
clone_size: .
v_call: TRBV19
j_call: TRBJ2-7
cdr3_nt: TGTGCCAGTAGTATCCAAGTGGGTCGGGGCGAGCAGTACTTC
cdr3_aa: CASSIQVGRGEQYF

d_call: TRBD2
clone_size: .
v_call: TRBV11-2
j_call: TRBJ2-5
cdr3_nt: TGTGCCAGCAGCTTAGGGAAGGGAGGGCAAGAGACCCAGTACTTC
cdr3_aa: CASSLGKGGQETQYF

d_call: .
clone_size: .
v_call: TRBV4-1
j_call: TRBJ1-3
cdr3_nt: TGCGCCAGCAGCCGACCCGAGGGGGTCTCTGGAAACACCATATATTTT
cdr3_aa: CASSRPEGVSGNTIYF

d_call: .
clone_size: .
v_call: TRBV5-4
j_call: TRBJ2-3
cdr3_nt: TGTGCCAGCGGCCCCGCAGATACGCAGTATTTT
cdr3_aa: CASGPADTQYF

d_call: .
clone_size: .
v_call: TRBV10-2
j_call: TRBJ2-2
cdr3_nt: TGCGCCAGCGTGGGGAGGGGGGAGCTGTTTTTT
cdr3_aa: CASVGRGELFF

d_call: .
clone_size: once
v_call: TRBV2
j_call: TRBJ2-3
cdr3_nt: TGTGCCAGCAGTGTCCGCGGGGGCACAGATACGCAGTATTTT
cdr3_aa: CASSVRGGTDTQYF

d_call: TRBD2
clone_size: .
v_call: TRBV7-6
j_call: TRBJ2-5
cdr3_nt: TGTGCCAGCAGCTCCAGACTAGCGGGAGGTGAGGAGACCCAGTACTTC
cdr3_aa: CASSSRLAGGEETQYF

d_call: .
clone_size: .
v_call: TRBV6-1
j_call: TRBJ1-4
cdr3_nt: TGTGCCAGCAGTGAACTTGGGGAAGAAAAACTGTTTTTT
cdr3_aa: CASSELGEEKLFF

d_call: .
clone_size: .
v_call: TRBV7-8
j_call: TRBJ1-1
cdr3_nt: TGTGCCAGCAGCTTAACGGAACTGAACACTGAAGCTTTCTTT
cdr3_aa: CASSLTELNTEAFF

d_call: .
clone_size: few
v_call: TRBV10-1
j_call: TRBJ1-6
cdr3_nt: TGCGCCAGCAGTGACGGGAACTCCTATAATTCACCCCTCCACTTT
cdr3_aa: CASSDGNSYNSPLHF

d_call: .
clone_size: .
v_call: TRBV7-8
j_call: TRBJ2-7
cdr3_nt: TGTGCCAGCAGCTTAGAGGTAGCCCTCCTCTCCTACGAGCAGTACTTC
cdr3_aa: CASSLEVALLSYEQYF

d_call: .
clone_size: .
v_call: TRBV4-2
j_call: TRBJ2-7
cdr3_nt: TGTGCCAGCAGCCAAGATGGAACCTACGAGCAGTACTTC
cdr3_aa: CASSQDGTYEQYF

d_call: .
clone_size: .
v_call: TRBV7-9
j_call: TRBJ2-1
cdr3_nt: TGTGCCAGCAGCTTAGCGCAGACTGGGCACAATGAGCAGTTCTTC
cdr3_aa: CASSLAQTGHNEQFF

d_call: .
clone_size: .
v_call: TRBV11-2
j_call: TRBJ2-3
cdr3_nt: TGTGCCAGCAGCTTAAGCCAGGTTGGGCAGTATTTT
cdr3_aa: CASSLSQVGQYF

d_call: .
clone_size: .
v_call: TRBV7-9
j_call: TRBJ2-7
cdr3_nt: TGTGCCAGCAGCTCCAACAGGGCCCCCTACGAGCAGTACTTC
cdr3_aa: CASSSNRAPYEQYF

d_call: .
clone_size: .
v_call: TRBV4-3
j_call: TRBJ2-5
cdr3_nt: TGCGCCAGCAGCCAAGGCATACGGGAGACCCAGTACTTC
cdr3_aa: CASSQGIRETQYF

d_call: .
clone_size: .
v_call: TRBV7-2
j_call: TRBJ2-1
cdr3_nt: TGTGCCAGCAGCTTAGGATTAAGGCCCCCACCCTCTCACAATGAGCAGTTCTTC
cdr3_aa: CASSLGLRPPPSHNEQFF

d_call: .
clone_size: .
v_call: TRBV18
j_call: TRBJ2-7
cdr3_nt: TGTGCCAGCTCACCAGGGACGGCGTCCTACGAGCAGTACTTC
cdr3_aa: CASSPGTASYEQYF

d_call: .
clone_size: .
v_call: TRBV30
j_call: TRBJ2-7
cdr3_nt: TGTGCCTGGAATCGGCGGGGTCCCTACGAGCAGTACTTC
cdr3_aa: CAWNRRGPYEQYF

d_call: .
clone_size: .
v_call: TRBV27
j_call: TRBJ2-7
cdr3_nt: TGTGCCAGCAGTTTAACGGGGTTTGGGCTCGAGCAGTACTTC
cdr3_aa: CASSLTGFGLEQYF

d_call: .
clone_size: .
v_call: TRBV28
j_call: TRBJ2-2
cdr3_nt: TGTGCCACCAGCTTGGGGGGCAGGGGTCAGGTAACCGGGGAGCTGTTTTTT
cdr3_aa: CATSLGGRGQVTGELFF

d_call: .
clone_size: .
v_call: TRBV9
j_call: TRBJ2-1
cdr3_nt: TGTGCCAGCAGCGTAGGGCGGGGGACATACAATGAGCAGTTCTTC
cdr3_aa: CASSVGRGTYNEQFF

d_call: TRBD1
clone_size: .
v_call: TRBV6-1
j_call: TRBJ1-1
cdr3_nt: TGTGCCAGCAGCCAAGACAGGGGAGCTGAAGCTTTCTTT
cdr3_aa: CASSQDRGAEAFF

d_call: .
clone_size: .
v_call: TRBV4-1
j_call: TRBJ2-5
cdr3_nt: TGCGCCAGCAGCCACCTACCGGGACAGCGGGGGGAGACCCAGTACTTC
cdr3_aa: CASSHLPGQRGETQYF

d_call: .
clone_size: .
v_call: TRBV5-1
j_call: TRBJ1-1
cdr3_nt: TGCGCCAGCACCCGCGCTCCGGGGGGAATGAACACTGAAGCTTTCTTT
cdr3_aa: CASTRAPGGMNTEAFF

d_call: TRBD1
clone_size: .
v_call: TRBV6-5
j_call: TRBJ1-2
cdr3_nt: TGTGCCAGCAGCCCCCGGGACAGGGTAGATGGCTACACCTTC
cdr3_aa: CASSPRDRVDGYTF

d_call: TRBD1
clone_size: .
v_call: TRBV6-5
j_call: TRBJ2-5
cdr3_nt: TGTGCCAGCAGCAGGTCAGGGACAGGGCAAGAGACCCAGTACTTC
cdr3_aa: CASSRSGTGQETQYF

d_call: .
clone_size: .
v_call: TRBV30
j_call: TRBJ1-3
cdr3_nt: TGTGCCTGGGACGGAAAGGCTGGAAACACCATATATTTT
cdr3_aa: CAWDGKAGNTIYF

d_call: TRBD1
clone_size: .
v_call: TRBV18
j_call: TRBJ2-7
cdr3_nt: TGTGCCAGCTCACCACCGACAGGGCTGACGAACGAGCAGTACTTC
cdr3_aa: CASSPPTGLTNEQYF

d_call: .
clone_size: .
v_call: TRBV4-1
j_call: TRBJ1-6
cdr3_nt: TGCGCCAGCAGCCAGCCTCCGGGACACGGTATCTATAATTCACCCCTCCACTTT
cdr3_aa: CASSQPPGHGIYNSPLHF

d_call: .
clone_size: once
v_call: TRBV5-1
j_call: TRBJ2-7
cdr3_nt: TGCGCCAGCAGCCCACGGACCGACTGGAGCTCCTACGAGCAGTACTTC
cdr3_aa: CASSPRTDWSSYEQYF

d_call: .
clone_size: .
v_call: TRBV7-2
j_call: TRBJ1-5
cdr3_nt: TGTGCCAGCAGCTTAGAAAGCACGAGCAATCAGCCCCAGCATTTT
cdr3_aa: CASSLESTSNQPQHF

d_call: .
clone_size: .
v_call: TRBV11-3
j_call: TRBJ1-3
cdr3_nt: TGTGCCAGCAGCTTCCCCGCGCGGGCCGCTGGAAACACCATATATTTT
cdr3_aa: CASSFPARAAGNTIYF

d_call: .
clone_size: .
v_call: TRBV19
j_call: TRBJ1-2
cdr3_nt: TGTGCCAGTAGTACAGGGGCATACGCTAACTATGGCTACACCTTC
cdr3_aa: CASSTGAYANYGYTF

d_call: .
clone_size: .
v_call: TRBV6-1
j_call: TRBJ2-7
cdr3_nt: TGTGCCAGCAGTGCACAGGGAAATGGCGAGCAGTACTTC
cdr3_aa: CASSAQGNGEQYF

d_call: .
clone_size: .
v_call: TRBV5-1
j_call: TRBJ1-3
cdr3_nt: TGCGCCAGCAGCTTAGGGGCAGAAACTGGAAACACCATATATTTT
cdr3_aa: CASSLGAETGNTIYF

d_call: .
clone_size: .
v_call: TRBV11-2
j_call: TRBJ1-1
cdr3_nt: TGTGCCAGCAGCCCGGCGACAGGTTCGAACACTGAAGCTTTCTTT
cdr3_aa: CASSPATGSNTEAFF

d_call: .
clone_size: .
v_call: TRBV11-2
j_call: TRBJ1-2
cdr3_nt: TGTGCCAGCAGCTTAACGTCGGGGGAATATGGCTACACCTTC
cdr3_aa: CASSLTSGEYGYTF

d_call: .
clone_size: .
v_call: TRBV9
j_call: TRBJ2-7
cdr3_nt: TGTGCCAGCAGCGTAGCCCCAGGGAACTCCTACGAGCAGTACTTC
cdr3_aa: CASSVAPGNSYEQYF

d_call: .
clone_size: .
v_call: TRBV19
j_call: TRBJ1-2
cdr3_nt: TGTGCCAGTAGCCTCCCTCAGGGACTCCTGGGCTACACCTTC
cdr3_aa: CASSLPQGLLGYTF

d_call: TRBD2
clone_size: .
v_call: TRBV7-2
j_call: TRBJ2-7
cdr3_nt: TGTGCCAGCAGCTTATCTGGGGCGGGAGTGCCCTACGAGCAGTACTTC
cdr3_aa: CASSLSGAGVPYEQYF